One and the same sample provided the 7 T cell receptor beta chains below, sequenced in a study of T cell responses to AZD1222 COVID-19 vaccine. Repertoires were generated with immunoSEQ multiplex PCR, while TCRdb's copy carries only in-frame clones and drops some. The sample holds about 140,000 clones, around 84% seen once. This specimen consisted of peripheral blood, obtained 28 days after the second AZD1222 dose. These receptors all come from an adult who received the AZD1222 COVID-19 vaccine.

The rearrangement uses TRBV7-2 and TRBJ2-1, with no clear D. Germline values: CDR1 SGHTA, CDR2 FQGNSA. V lost 5 bases, J lost 0 bases, and 5 bases lay in between. The CDR3 is made up of 13 amino acids. The DNA for the CDR3 is TGTGCCAGCAGCCCGGACTCCTACAATGAGCAGTTCTTC. Protein product: CASSPDSYNEQFF.

V gene TRBV19 combines with J gene TRBJ1-3; tentative D call: TRBD1 (5 bases). The CDR3 is 15 residues long. V lost 7 bases and J 4 bases, leaving 17 bases between the germline ends. In germline, CDR1 is LNHDA, CDR2 SQIVND (reference sequence). The CDR3 region has the DNA TGTGCCAGTACCAAAAATGGACATTACGGAAACACCATATATTTT. Translated, it gives CASTKNGHYGNTIYF.

This chain links TRBV7-6 with TRBJ1-5; D is possibly TRBD1 (6 bases). Germline assignment: CDR1 SGHVS and CDR2 FNYEAQ. V was clipped by 5 bases and J by 7 bases, with 15 bases between them. The CDR3 runs 14 residues. In DNA form, the CDR3 reads TGTGCCAGCAGCCCAACAGGGTATAGCCAGCCCCAGCATTTT. Its protein product is CASSPTGYSQPQHF. Supplemented by reference TRBV7-6 and TRBJ1-5, the full variable domain reads GAGVSQSPRYKVTKRGQDVALRCDPISGHVSLYWYRQALGQGPEFLTYFNYEAQQDKSGLPNDRFSAERPEGSISTLTIQRTEQRDSAMYRCASSPTGYSQPQHFGDGTRLSIL.

The V call is TRBV11-2, the J call TRBJ2-2; 7 nucleotides align to TRBD2. V lost 0 bases, J lost 4 bases, and 2 bases stayed unmatched. CDR3 length: 15 residues. The germline CDR1 and CDR2 sequences are SGHAT and FQNNGV. CDR3 sequence reads: CASSLELASTGELFF. CDR3 bases: TGTGCCAGCAGCTTAGAACTAGCGAGCACCGGGGAGCTGTTTTTT.

A word on this clone: This specimen includes other DNA sequences encoding the same CDR3. V usage is TRBV10-3 and J usage is TRBJ1-5; D possibly corresponds to TRBD1 (5 bases). V was trimmed by 3 bases and J by 2 bases, leaving 8 bases between them. CDR1 ENHRY and CDR2 SYGVKD come from the germline V gene. The CDR3 extends over 14 amino acids. As DNA, the CDR3 is TGTGCCATCAGTGAAAGGGGTGGCAATCAGCCCCAGCATTTT. Its translation: CAISERGGNQPQHF.

The chain is built from TRBV30 and TRBJ1-5; D unclear. CDR3 length: 20 amino acids. Trimming left V 0 bases short and J 3 bases short, with 27 bases between. Germline-derived CDR1 and CDR2 are GTSNPN and SVGIG (reference sequence). CDR3 loop: CAWSVPIVRASANFNQPQHF. DNA for the CDR3: TGTGCCTGGAGTGTACCCATTGTTCGGGCCTCTGCCAACTTCAATCAGCCCCAGCATTTT.

The V call is TRBV30, the J call TRBJ1-6, with 7 bases aligning to TRBD1. J lost 8 bases, V lost 1 base, and 2 bases had no gene match. CDR1 is GTSNPN and CDR2 is SVGIG in the germline V gene (reference sequence). The length of the CDR3 is 13 residues. The CDR3: CAWSEQGDSPLHF. The CDR3 bases are TGTGCCTGGAGTGAGCAGGGGGATTCACCCCTCCACTTT. Full variable domain (remainder filled in from reference TRBV30 and TRBJ1-6): SQTIHQWPATLVQPVGSPLSLECTVEGTSNPNLYWYRQAAGRGLQLLFYSVGIGQISSEVPQNLSASRPQDRQFILSSKKLLLSDSGFYLCAWSEQGDSPLHFGNGTRLTVT.